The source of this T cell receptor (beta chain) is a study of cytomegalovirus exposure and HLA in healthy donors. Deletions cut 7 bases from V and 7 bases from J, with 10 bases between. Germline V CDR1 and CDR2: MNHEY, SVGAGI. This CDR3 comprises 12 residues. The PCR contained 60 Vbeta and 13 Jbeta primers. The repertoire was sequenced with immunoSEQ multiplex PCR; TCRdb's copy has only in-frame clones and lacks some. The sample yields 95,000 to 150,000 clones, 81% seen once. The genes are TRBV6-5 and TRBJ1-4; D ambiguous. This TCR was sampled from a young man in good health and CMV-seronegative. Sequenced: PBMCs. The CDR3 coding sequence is TGTGCCAGCAAGAGTTTTGGTGAAAAACTGTTTTTT. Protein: CASKSFGEKLFF.